These T cell receptor beta chains were read from a single sample in a study of Ad26.COV2.S vaccination and SARS-CoV-2 variants. Sequenced by immunoSEQ multiplex PCR; TCRdb stores in-frame clones only, minus some. The data show about 480,000 clones, around nine tenths seen once. This specimen was peripheral blood, taken in a trial of Ad26.COV2.S vaccine versus placebo. These receptors came from a person aged 18-60 years who received the Ad26.COV2.S COVID-19 vaccine or a placebo. CDR3s include the opening cysteine and the closing phenylalanine or tryptophan. The order of the fields is J gene, CDR3 length, clone size, V gene, D gene, CDR3 protein, CDR3 DNA. The D gene is left open where the match is weak. Clone sizes are given selectively: once, few, many, or a class where the clone is expanded.

J: TRBJ1-4
length: 14
size: .
V: TRBV5-6
D: .
CDR3: CASSSFDGNEKLFF
DNA: TGTGCCAGCAGCTCCTTCGACGGCAATGAAAAACTGTTTTTT

J: TRBJ2-3
length: 12
size: once
V: TRBV28
D: .
CDR3: CASVSGRGTQYF
DNA: TGTGCCAGCGTGTCAGGGCGGGGTACGCAGTATTTT

J: TRBJ2-7
length: 14
size: .
V: TRBV5-6
D: .
CDR3: CASSLGAGSYEQYF
DNA: TGTGCCAGCAGCTTGGGCGCAGGATCCTACGAGCAGTACTTC

J: TRBJ1-1
length: 15
size: .
V: TRBV25-1
D: .
CDR3: CASRPRGGPNTEAFF
DNA: TGTGCCAGCAGACCGAGGGGGGGCCCGAACACTGAAGCTTTCTTT

J: TRBJ2-1
length: 13
size: .
V: TRBV7-9
D: .
CDR3: CASSTTRGNEQFF
DNA: TGTGCCAGCAGCACTACTAGGGGCAATGAGCAGTTCTTC

J: TRBJ2-1
length: 17
size: .
V: TRBV19
D: TRBD2
CDR3: CASSIDDSGRSYNEQFF
DNA: TGTGCCAGTAGTATAGATGATAGCGGGAGGTCCTACAATGAGCAGTTCTTC

J: TRBJ2-3
length: 14
size: .
V: TRBV29-1
D: TRBD1
CDR3: CSVDREVGTDTQYF
DNA: TGCAGCGTCGACAGGGAAGTGGGCACAGATACGCAGTATTTT

J: TRBJ2-2
length: 16
size: .
V: TRBV11-3
D: TRBD2
CDR3: CASRGGLAGSTGELFF
DNA: TGTGCCAGCAGGGGGGGACTAGCGGGCTCAACCGGGGAGCTGTTTTTT

J: TRBJ1-5
length: 13
size: .
V: TRBV30
D: .
CDR3: CAWSVMSNQPQHF
DNA: TGTGCCTGGAGTGTTATGAGCAATCAGCCCCAGCATTTT

J: TRBJ2-4
length: 20
size: .
V: TRBV3-1/TRBV3-2
D: TRBD2
CDR3: CASSHPGLAGRLLAKNIQYF
DNA: TGTGCCAGCAGCCACCCGGGACTAGCGGGGAGGCTTCTAGCCAAAAACATTCAGTACTTC

J: TRBJ2-1
length: 14
size: .
V: TRBV7-2
D: TRBD2
CDR3: CASRLLAGGNEQFF
DNA: TGTGCCAGCAGGCTACTAGCGGGGGGAAATGAGCAGTTCTTC